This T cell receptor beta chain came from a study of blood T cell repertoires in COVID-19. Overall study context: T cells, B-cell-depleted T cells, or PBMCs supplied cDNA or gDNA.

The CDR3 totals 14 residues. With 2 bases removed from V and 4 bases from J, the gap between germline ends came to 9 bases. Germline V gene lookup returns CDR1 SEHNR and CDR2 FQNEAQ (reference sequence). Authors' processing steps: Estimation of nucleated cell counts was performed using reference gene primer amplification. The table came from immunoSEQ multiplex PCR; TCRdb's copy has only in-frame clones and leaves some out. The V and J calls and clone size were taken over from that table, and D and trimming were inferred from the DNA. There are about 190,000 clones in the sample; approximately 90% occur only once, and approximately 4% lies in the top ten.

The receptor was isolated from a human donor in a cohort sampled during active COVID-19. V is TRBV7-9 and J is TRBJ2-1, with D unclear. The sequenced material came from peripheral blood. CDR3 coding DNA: TGTGCCAGCAGCTTAACCACAGCTTACAATGAGCAGTTCTTC. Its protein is CASSLTTAYNEQFF. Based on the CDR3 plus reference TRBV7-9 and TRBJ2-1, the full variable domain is DTGVSQNPRHKITKRGQNVTFRCDPISEHNRLYWYRQTLGQGPEFLTYFQNEAQLEKSRLLSDRFSAERPKGSFSTLEIQRTEQGDSAMYLCASSLTTAYNEQFFGPGTRLTVL.